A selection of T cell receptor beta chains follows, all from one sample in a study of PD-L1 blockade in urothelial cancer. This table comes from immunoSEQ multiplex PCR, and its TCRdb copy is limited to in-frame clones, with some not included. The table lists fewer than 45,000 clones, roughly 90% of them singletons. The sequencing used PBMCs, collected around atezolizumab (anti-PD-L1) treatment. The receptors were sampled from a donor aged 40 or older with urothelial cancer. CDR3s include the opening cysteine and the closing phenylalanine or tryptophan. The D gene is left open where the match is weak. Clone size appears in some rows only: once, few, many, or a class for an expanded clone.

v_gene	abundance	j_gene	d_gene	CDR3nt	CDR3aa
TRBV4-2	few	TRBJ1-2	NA	TGTGCCAGCACCCCTACGGGGAACTATGGCTACACCTTC	CASTPTGNYGYTF
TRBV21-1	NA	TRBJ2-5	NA	TGTGCCAGCAGAGCGAGCCGGGACAAAGAAGAGGAGACCCAGTACTTC	CASRASRDKEEETQYF
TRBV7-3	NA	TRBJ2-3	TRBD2	TGTGCCAGCAGCTTAACCCCCCGGGAGGGACCGCAGTATTTT	CASSLTPREGPQYF
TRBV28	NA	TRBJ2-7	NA	TGTGCCAGCAGTTTTGCGCCAGGGTGGGAGCAGTACTTC	CASSFAPGWEQYF
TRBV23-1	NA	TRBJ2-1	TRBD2	TGCGCCAGCAGTCAATCGATGGAAATAGCGGGAAGGGACTACAATGAGCAGTTCTTC	CASSQSMEIAGRDYNEQFF
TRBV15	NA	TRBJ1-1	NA	TGTGCCACCAGCAGCAGGGGTGGGGACACTGAAGCTTTCTTT	CATSSRGGDTEAFF
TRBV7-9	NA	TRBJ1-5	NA	TGTGCCAGCAGCGGGCCGAATAGCAATCAGCCCCAGCATTTT	CASSGPNSNQPQHF
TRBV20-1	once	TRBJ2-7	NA	TGCAGTGCCACACCAGGGGACGAGCAGTACTTC	CSATPGDEQYF
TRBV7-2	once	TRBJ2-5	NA	TGTGCCAGCAGCTTATTAGCGGCTCAAGAGACCCAGTACTTC	CASSLLAAQETQYF
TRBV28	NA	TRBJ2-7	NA	TGTGCCAGCAGTTTATCTAGAGGATACTACGAGCAGTACTTC	CASSLSRGYYEQYF
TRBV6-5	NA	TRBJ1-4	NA	TGTGCCAGCAGTCCTGACAGGTTGGCGATGTTTTTT	CASSPDRLAMFF
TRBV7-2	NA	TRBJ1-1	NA	TGTGCCAGCAGCCCCCGACATCCCCCGGGGACTGAAGCTTTCTTT	CASSPRHPPGTEAFF
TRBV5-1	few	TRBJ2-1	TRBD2	TGCGCCAGCAGCTTGAGGGCGCTAGCGGGGGACAATGAGCAGTTCTTC	CASSLRALAGDNEQFF
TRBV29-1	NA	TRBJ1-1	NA	TGCAGCGTTGGGGCAGTCATGAACACTGAAGCTTTCTTT	CSVGAVMNTEAFF
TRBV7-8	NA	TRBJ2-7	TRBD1	TGTGCCAGCAGCCAGACAGGGGCGGTTTCCGAGCAGTACTTC	CASSQTGAVSEQYF
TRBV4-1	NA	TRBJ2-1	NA	TGCGCCAGCAGCCAGGACAATTACAATGAGCAGTTCTTC	CASSQDNYNEQFF
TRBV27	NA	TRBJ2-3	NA	TGTGCCAGCAGCCCAACTCTAGCAGATACGCAGTATTTT	CASSPTLADTQYF
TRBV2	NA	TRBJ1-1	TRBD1	TGTGCCAGCAGAGCCCAGGGGGCGGGGGTCACTGAAGCTTTCTTT	CASRAQGAGVTEAFF
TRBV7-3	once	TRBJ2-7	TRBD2	TGTGCCAGCAGCTTCGGGGGGGGCGAGCAGTACTTC	CASSFGGGEQYF
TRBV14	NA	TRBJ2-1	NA	TGTGCCAGCAGCCCCCACAGAGCCCGACTAGAGGATGAGCAGTTCTTC	CASSPHRARLEDEQFF
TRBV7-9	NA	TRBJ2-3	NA	TGTGCCAGCAGCTTATCGGGCACAGATACGCAGTATTTT	CASSLSGTDTQYF
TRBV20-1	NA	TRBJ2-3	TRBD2	TGCAGTGCTAGTGGGGACTACACGCAGTATTTT	CSASGDYTQYF
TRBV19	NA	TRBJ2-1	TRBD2	TGTGCCAGTAGTATGGTTAGCGGGAGTATAAGGGATGAGCAGTTCTTC	CASSMVSGSIRDEQFF
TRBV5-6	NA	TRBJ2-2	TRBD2	TGTGCCAGCAGCCCCCGGGGGGGAGCGGGAGTCACCGGGGAGCTGTTTTTT	CASSPRGGAGVTGELFF
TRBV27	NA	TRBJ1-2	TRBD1	TGTGCCAGCAGTTCTCCGAGGGGACAGGGGTACTATGGCTACACCTTC	CASSSPRGQGYYGYTF
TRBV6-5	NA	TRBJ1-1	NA	TGTGCCAGCGGGGCTCGGAGGGGCACTGAAGCTTTCTTT	CASGARRGTEAFF
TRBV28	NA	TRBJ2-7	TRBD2	TGTGCCAGCAGTTTATGGGGCCGGGGAGCGGGGGCTAGGGAGCAGTACTTC	CASSLWGRGAGAREQYF
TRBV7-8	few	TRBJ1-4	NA	TGTGCCAGCAGCCCCGGTCGGAGCATGCCCGAAAAACTGTTTTTT	CASSPGRSMPEKLFF
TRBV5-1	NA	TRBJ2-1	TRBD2	TGCGCCAGCAGCTTGGCGTCGGGGACTAGCGGATACAATGAGCAGTTCTTC	CASSLASGTSGYNEQFF
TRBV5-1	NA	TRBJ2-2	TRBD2	TGCGCCAGCAGCTTGGGTCTAGCGGGAAGATCAGGGGAGCTGTTTTTT	CASSLGLAGRSGELFF
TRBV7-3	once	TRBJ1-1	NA	TGTGCCAGCAGCTTAATGGGCCCGAACACTGAAGCTTTCTTT	CASSLMGPNTEAFF
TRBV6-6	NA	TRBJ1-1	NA	TGTGCCAGCAGTCTAGCCGGGGGACCTGGAGCTTTCTTT	CASSLAGGPGAFF
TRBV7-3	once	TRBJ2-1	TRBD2	TGTGCCAGCAGCTTGCAGGGACTAGCGGGAGCGGTATGGGAGAATGAGCAGTTCTTC	CASSLQGLAGAVWENEQFF
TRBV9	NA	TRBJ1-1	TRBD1	TGTGCCAGCAGCCCTCGACAGGGGTTTGGGGGGTTGAGGAACACTGAAGCTTTCTTT	CASSPRQGFGGLRNTEAFF
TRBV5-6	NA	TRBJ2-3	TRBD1	TGTGCCAGCAGCTTGCGTGGGATTGGCGGCAGGGGGAATACGCAGTATTTT	CASSLRGIGGRGNTQYF
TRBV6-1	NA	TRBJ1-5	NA	TGTGCCAGCAGTGAAGAGGTGAGGGTTCTGAATCAGCCCCAGCATTTT	CASSEEVRVLNQPQHF
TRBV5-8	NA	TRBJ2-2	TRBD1	TGTGCCAGCAGCTCACCCAGGGGGCGCGGCACCGGGGAGCTGTTTTTT	CASSSPRGRGTGELFF
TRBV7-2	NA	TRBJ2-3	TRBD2	TGTGCCAGCAGCAGGACTAGCGGAGGGGGGACAGATACGCAGTATTTT	CASSRTSGGGTDTQYF
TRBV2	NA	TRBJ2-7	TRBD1	TGTGCCAGCAGTGAAGGGGTGGCAGGGGGTCAGGGGGAGCAGTACTTC	CASSEGVAGGQGEQYF
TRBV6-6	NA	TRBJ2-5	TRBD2	TGTGCCAGCAGCCTCCTTGCGGGAGGGCGAGAGACCCAGTACTTC	CASSLLAGGRETQYF
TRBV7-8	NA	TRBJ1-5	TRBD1	TGTGCCAGCAGCTGGGGACAGGGAGTGAATCAGCCCCAGCATTTT	CASSWGQGVNQPQHF
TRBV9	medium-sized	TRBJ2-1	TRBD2	TGTGCCAGCAGCGTGGGAGGGAGCGGGGCCAATGAGCAGTTCTTC	CASSVGGSGANEQFF
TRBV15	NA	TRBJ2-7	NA	TGTGCCACCAGCAGAGATGGAGGGTGGGGGTACGAGCAGTACTTC	CATSRDGGWGYEQYF
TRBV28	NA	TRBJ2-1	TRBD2	TGTGCCAGCAGTACTTTAGGGGCTAGCGGGAGGGCCCGGTACAATGAGCAGTTCTTC	CASSTLGASGRARYNEQFF
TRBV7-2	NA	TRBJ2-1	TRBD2	TGTGCCAGCCTTCGGGCTAGCGGGAGTACTTACAATGAGCAGTTCTTC	CASLRASGSTYNEQFF
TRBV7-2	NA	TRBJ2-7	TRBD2	TGTGCCAGCAGCTTAGTTAGCGGGGACTACGAGCAGTACTTC	CASSLVSGDYEQYF
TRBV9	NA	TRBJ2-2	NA	TGTGCCAGCAGCGTAGGGCCCACCGGGGAGCTGTTTTTT	CASSVGPTGELFF
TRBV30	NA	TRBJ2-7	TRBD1	TGTGCCTGGAGTGCCGCACACAGGGGGCGAAGAGACGAGCAGTACTTC	CAWSAAHRGRRDEQYF
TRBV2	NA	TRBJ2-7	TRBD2	TGTGCCAGCAGTGGACTAGCAGAGTACGAGCAGTACTTC	CASSGLAEYEQYF
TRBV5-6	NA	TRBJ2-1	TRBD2	TGTGCCAGCAGCTTATTCCCACCCAGGGGGGTAGCGGGAGTGTATGAGCAGTTCTTC	CASSLFPPRGVAGVYEQFF
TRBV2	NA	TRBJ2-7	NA	TGTGCCAGCTCTTCTGGCGGGACTCGCGAGCAGTACTTC	CASSSGGTREQYF
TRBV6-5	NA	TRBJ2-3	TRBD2	TGTGCCAGCGGAACGGTGGCTAGCGGGGGGCATACGCAGTATTTT	CASGTVASGGHTQYF
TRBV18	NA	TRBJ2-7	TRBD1	TGTGCCAGCTCACCGGGGACAGGGGGCCTCTACGAGCAGTACTTC	CASSPGTGGLYEQYF
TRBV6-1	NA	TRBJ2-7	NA	TGTGCCAGCAGTGAAGGGCCGAACTACGAGCAGTACTTC	CASSEGPNYEQYF